This entry features one T cell receptor beta chain sequence. The sample belongs to a study of blood T cell repertoires in COVID-19. The overall study: Some COVID-19 samples were acute and others convalescent; all came from the United States, Italy and Spain. PBMCs, B-cell-depleted T cells, or T cells provided the cDNA or gDNA that made up the material.

Trimming cost V 0 bases and J 1 base; bases outside gene matches: 6. Germline V gene sequence: CDR1 SGHNT, CDR2 YYREEE (reference sequence). The CDR3 loop spans 16 amino acids. Per the original methods: Using reference gene primer amplification, nucleated cell counts were estimated. Data came from immunoSEQ multiplex PCR; TCRdb stores just in-frame clones and leaves some out. Clonal size and the V and J genes are those of that table, whereas D and trimming came from the DNA. The repertoire includes around 210,000 clones, roughly nine tenths of them detected once, and 0.6% to 1% sits in the top ten. The TCR sequence derives from a woman in her 70s with acute or convalescent COVID-19. The specimen was peripheral blood. The chain uses TRBV5-4 and TRBJ2-5; 7 nucleotides align to TRBD1. CDR3: CASSLGQGRGQETQYF. DNA for the CDR3: TGTGCCAGCAGCTTGGGACAGGGAAGAGGCCAAGAGACCCAGTACTTC.